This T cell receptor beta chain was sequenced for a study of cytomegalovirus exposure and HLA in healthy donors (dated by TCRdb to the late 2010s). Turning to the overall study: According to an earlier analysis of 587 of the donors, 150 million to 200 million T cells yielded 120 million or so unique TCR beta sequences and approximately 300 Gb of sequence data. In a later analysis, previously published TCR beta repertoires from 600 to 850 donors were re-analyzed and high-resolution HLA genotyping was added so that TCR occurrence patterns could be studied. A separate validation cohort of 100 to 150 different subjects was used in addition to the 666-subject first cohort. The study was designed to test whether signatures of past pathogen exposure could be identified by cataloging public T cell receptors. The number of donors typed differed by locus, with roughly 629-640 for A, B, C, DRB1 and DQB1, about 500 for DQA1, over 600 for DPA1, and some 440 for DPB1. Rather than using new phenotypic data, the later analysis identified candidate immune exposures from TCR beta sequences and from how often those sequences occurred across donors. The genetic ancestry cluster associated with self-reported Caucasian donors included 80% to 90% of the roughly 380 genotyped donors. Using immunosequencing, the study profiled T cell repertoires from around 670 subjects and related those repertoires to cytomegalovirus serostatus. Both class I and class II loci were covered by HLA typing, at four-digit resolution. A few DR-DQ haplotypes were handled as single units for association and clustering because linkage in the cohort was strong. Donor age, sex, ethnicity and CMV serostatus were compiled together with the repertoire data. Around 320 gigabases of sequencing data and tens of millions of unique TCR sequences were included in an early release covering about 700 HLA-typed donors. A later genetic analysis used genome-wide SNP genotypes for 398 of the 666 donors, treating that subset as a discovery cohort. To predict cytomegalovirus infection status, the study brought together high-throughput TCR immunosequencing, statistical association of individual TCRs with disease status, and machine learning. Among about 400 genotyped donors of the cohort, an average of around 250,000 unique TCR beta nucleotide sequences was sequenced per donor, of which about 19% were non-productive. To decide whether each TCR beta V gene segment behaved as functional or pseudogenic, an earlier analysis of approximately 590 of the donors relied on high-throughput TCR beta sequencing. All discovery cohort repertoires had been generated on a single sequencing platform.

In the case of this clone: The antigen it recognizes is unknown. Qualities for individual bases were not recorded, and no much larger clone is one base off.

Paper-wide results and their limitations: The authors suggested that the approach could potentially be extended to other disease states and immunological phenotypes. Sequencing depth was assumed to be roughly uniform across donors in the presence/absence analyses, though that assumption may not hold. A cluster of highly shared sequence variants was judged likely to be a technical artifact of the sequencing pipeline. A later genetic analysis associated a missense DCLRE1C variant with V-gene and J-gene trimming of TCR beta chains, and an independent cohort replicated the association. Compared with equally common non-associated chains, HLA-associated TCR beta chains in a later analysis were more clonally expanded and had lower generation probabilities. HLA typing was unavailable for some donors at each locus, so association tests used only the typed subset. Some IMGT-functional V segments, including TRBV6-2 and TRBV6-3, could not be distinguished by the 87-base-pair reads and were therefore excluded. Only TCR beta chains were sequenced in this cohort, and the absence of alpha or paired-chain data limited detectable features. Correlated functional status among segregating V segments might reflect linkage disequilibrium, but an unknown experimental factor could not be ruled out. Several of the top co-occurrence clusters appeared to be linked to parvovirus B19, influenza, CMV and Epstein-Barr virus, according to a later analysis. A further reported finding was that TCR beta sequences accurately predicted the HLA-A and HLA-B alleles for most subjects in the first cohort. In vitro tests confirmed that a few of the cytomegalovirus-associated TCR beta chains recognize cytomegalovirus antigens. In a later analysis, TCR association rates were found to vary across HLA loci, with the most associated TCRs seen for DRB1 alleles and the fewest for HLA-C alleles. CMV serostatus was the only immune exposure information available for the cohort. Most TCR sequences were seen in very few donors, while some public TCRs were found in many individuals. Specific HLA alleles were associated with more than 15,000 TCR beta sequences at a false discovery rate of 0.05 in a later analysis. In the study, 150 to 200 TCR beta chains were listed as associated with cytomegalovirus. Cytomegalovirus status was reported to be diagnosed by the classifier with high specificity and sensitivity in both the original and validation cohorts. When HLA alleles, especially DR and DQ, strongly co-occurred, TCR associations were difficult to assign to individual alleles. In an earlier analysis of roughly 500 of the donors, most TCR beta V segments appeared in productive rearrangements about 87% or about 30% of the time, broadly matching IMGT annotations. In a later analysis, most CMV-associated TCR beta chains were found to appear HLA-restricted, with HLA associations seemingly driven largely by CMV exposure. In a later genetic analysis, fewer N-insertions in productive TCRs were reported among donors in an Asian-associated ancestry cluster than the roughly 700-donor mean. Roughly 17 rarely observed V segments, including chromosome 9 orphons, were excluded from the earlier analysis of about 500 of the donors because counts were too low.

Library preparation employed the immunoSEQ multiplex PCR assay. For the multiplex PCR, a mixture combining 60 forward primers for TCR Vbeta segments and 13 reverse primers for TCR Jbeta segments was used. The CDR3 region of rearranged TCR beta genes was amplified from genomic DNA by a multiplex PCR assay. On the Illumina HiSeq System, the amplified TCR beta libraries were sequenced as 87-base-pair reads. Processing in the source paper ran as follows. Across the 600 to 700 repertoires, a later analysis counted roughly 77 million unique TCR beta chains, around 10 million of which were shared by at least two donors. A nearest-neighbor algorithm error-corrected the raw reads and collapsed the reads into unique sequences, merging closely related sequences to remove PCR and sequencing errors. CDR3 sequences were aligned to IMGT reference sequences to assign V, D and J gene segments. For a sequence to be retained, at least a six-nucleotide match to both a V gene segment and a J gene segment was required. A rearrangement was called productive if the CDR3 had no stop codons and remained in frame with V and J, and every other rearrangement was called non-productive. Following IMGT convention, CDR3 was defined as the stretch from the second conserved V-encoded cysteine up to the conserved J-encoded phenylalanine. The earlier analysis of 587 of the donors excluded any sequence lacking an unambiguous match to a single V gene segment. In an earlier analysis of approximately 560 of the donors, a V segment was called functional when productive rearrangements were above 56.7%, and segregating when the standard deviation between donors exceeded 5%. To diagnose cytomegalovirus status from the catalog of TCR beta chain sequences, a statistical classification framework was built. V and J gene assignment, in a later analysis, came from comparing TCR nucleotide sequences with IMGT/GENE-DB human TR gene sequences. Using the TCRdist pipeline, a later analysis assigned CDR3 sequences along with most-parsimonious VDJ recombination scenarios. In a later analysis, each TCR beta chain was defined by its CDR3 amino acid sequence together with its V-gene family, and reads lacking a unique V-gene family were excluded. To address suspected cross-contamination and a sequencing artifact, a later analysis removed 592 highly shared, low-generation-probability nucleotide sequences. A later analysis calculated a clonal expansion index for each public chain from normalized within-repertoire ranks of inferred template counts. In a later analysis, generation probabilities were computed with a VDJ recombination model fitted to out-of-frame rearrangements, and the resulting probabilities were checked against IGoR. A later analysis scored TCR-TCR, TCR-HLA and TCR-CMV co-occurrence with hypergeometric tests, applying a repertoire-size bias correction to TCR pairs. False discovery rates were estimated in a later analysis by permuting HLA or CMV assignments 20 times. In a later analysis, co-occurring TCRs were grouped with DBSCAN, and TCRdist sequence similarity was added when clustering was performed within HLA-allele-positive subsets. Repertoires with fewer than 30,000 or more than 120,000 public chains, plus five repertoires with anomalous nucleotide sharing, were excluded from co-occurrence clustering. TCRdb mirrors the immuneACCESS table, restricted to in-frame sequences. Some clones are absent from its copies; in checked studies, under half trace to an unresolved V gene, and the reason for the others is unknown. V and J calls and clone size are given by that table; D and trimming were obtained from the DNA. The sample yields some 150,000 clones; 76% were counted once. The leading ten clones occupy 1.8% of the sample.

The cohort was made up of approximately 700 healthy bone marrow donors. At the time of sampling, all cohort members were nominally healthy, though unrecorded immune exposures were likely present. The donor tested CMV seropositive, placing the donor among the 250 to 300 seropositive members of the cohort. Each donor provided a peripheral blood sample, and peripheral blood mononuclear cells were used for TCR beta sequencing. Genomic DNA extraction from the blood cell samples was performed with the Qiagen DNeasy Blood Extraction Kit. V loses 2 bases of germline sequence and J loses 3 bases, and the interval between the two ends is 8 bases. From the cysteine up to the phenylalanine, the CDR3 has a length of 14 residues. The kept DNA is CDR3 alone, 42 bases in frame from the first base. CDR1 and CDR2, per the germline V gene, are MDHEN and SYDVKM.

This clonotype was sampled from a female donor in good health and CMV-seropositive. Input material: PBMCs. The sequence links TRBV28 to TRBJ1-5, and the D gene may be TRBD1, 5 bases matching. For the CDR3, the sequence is CASSLPGFNQPQHF. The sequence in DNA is TGTGCCAGCAGTTTACCAGGGTTCAATCAGCCCCAGCATTTT.